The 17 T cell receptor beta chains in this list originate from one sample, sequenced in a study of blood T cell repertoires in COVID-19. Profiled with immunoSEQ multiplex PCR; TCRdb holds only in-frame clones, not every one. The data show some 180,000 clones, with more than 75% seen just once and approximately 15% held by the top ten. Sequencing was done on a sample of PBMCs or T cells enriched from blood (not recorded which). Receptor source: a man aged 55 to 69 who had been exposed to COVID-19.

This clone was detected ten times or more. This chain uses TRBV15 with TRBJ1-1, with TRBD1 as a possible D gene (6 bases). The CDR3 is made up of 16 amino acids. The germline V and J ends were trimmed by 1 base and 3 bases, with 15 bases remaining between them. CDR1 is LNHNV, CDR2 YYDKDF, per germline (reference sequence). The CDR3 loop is CATSRAQGLGDTEAFF. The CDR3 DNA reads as TGTGCCACCAGCAGAGCTCAGGGGCTGGGGGACACTGAAGCTTTCTTT.

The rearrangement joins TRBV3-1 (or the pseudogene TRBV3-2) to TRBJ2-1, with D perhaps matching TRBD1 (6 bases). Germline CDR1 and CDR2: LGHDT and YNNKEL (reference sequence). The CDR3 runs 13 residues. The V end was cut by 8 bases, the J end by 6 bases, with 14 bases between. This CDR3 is CASSMDSGNEQFF. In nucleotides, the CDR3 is TGTGCCAGCTCTATGGACAGTGGCAATGAGCAGTTCTTC.

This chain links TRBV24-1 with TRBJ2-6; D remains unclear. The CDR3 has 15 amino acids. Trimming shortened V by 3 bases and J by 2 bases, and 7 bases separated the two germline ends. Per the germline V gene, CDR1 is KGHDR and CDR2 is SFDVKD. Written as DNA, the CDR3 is TGTGCCACCAGTGATGGCCTCCCTGGGGCCAACGTCCTGACTTTC. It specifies CATSDGLPGANVLTF.

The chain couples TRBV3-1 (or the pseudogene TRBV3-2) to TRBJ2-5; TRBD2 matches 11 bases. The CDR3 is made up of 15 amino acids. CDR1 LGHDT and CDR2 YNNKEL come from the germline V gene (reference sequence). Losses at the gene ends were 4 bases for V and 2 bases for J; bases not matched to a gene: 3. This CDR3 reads CASSPGLAEQETQYF. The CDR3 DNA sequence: TGTGCCAGCAGCCCGGGACTAGCGGAACAAGAGACCCAGTACTTC.

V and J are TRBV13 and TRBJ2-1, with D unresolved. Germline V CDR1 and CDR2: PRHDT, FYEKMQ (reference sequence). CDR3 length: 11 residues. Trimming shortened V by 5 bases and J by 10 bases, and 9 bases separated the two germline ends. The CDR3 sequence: CASSLRREQFF. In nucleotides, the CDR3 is TGTGCCAGCAGCCTCCGGCGGGAGCAGTTCTTC.

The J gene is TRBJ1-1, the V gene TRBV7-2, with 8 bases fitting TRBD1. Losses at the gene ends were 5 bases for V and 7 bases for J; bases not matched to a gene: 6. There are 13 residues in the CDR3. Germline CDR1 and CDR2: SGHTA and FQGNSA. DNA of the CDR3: TGTGCCAGCAGCCCAGGGGGCCAACGTGAAGCTTTCTTT. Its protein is CASSPGGQREAFF. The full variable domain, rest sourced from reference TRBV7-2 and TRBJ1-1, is GAGVSQSPSNKVTEKGKDVELRCDPISGHTALYWYRQSLGQGLEFLIYFQGNSAPDKSGLPSDRFSAERTGGSVSTLTIQRTQQEDSAVYLCASSPGGQREAFFGQGTRLTVV.

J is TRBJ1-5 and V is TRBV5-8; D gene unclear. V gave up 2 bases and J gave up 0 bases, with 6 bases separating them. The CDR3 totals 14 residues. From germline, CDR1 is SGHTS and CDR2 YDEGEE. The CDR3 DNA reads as TGTGCCAGCAGCTTTAGCCTTAGCAATCAGCCCCAGCATTTT. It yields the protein CASSFSLSNQPQHF.

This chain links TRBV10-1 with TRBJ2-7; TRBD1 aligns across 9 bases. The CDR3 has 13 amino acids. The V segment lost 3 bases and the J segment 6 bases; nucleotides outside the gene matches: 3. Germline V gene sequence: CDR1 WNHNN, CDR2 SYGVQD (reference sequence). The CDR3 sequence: CASSEGQGREQYF. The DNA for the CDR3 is TGCGCCAGCAGTGAAGGACAGGGGCGCGAGCAGTACTTC.

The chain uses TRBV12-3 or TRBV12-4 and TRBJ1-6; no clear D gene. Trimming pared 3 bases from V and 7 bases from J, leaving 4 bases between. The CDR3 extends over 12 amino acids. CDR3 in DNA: TGTGCCAGCAGTTTCGAGAATTCACCCCTCCACTTT. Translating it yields CASSFENSPLHF.

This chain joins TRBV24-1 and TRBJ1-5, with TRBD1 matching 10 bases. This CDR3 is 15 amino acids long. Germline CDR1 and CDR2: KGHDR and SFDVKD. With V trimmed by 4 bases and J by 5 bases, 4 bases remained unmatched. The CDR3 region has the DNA TGTGCCACCAGTGACCGGGACAGGGGAGATCAGCCCCAGCATTTT. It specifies CATSDRDRGDQPQHF.

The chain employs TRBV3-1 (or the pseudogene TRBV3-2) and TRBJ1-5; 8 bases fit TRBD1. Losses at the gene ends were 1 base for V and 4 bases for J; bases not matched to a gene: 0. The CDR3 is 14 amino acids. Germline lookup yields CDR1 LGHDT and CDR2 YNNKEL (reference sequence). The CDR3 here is CASSQGTGNQPQHF. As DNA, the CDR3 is TGTGCCAGCAGCCAAGGGACAGGGAATCAGCCCCAGCATTTT.

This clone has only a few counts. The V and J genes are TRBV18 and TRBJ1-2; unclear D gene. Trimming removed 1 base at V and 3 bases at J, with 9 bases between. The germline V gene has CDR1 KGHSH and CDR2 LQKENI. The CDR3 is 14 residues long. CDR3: CASSPLGVDYGYTF. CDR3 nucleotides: TGTGCCAGCTCACCACTCGGGGTGGACTATGGCTACACCTTC. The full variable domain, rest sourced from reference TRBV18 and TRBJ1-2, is NAGVMQNPRHLVRRRGQEARLRCSPMKGHSHVYWYRQLPEEGLKFMVYLQKENIIDESGMPKERFSAEFPKEGPSILRIQQVVRGDSAAYFCASSPLGVDYGYTFGSGTRLTVV.

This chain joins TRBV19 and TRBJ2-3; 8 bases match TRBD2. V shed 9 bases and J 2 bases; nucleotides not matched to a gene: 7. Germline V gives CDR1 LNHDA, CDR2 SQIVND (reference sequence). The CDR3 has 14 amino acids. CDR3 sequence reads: CASGRAISTDTQYF. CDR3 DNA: TGTGCCAGCGGGAGGGCCATTTCCACAGATACGCAGTATTTT.

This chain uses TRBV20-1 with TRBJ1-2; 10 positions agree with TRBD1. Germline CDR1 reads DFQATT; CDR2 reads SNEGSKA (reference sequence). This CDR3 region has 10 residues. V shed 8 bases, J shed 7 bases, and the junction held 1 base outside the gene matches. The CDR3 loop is CSWDRGGYTF. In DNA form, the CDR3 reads TGCAGTTGGGACAGGGGTGGCTACACCTTC.

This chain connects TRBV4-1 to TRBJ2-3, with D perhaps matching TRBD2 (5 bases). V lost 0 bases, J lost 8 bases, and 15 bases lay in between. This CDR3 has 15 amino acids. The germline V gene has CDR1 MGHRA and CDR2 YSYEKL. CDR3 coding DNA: TGCGCCAGCAGCCAAGAGATAGCGACGACGGCTACGCAGTATTTT. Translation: CASSQEIATTATQYF.

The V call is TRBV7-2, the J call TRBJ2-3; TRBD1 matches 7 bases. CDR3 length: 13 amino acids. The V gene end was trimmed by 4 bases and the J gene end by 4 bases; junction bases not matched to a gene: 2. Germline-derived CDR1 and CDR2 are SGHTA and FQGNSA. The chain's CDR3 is CASSSQGSDTQYF. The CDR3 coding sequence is TGTGCCAGCAGCTCACAGGGGTCAGATACGCAGTATTTT.

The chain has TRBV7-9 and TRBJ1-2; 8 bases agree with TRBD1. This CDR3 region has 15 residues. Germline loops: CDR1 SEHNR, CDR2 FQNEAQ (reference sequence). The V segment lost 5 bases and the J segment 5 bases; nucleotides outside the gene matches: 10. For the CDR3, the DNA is TGTGCCAGCAGCCGGGGGACAGGAGGAGTTTATGGCTACACCTTC. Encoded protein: CASSRGTGGVYGYTF.